Listed here are 19 T cell receptor beta chains from one sample, sequenced in a study of blood T cell repertoires in COVID-19. Produced via immunoSEQ multiplex PCR; TCRdb's table is partial and in-frame only. The sample lists about 62,000 clones, around 82% occurring once. Sequencing used peripheral blood. These receptors were collected from a human donor in a cohort sampled during active COVID-19.

V and J are TRBV7-8 and TRBJ2-2; 10 positions match TRBD2. Germline assignment: CDR1 SGHVS and CDR2 FQNEAQ. V lost 5 bases to trimming and J lost 4 bases; unmatched junction nucleotides: 7. CDR3 length: 16 residues. The CDR3 DNA sequence: TGTGCCAGCAGCAGGACGGGACTAGCGTCCACCGGGGAGCTGTTTTTT. This codes for CASSRTGLASTGELFF.

The chain couples TRBV9 to TRBJ2-3, with D unresolved. The ends were cut back, 0 bases at V and 4 bases at J, with 6 bases in the middle. Germline-derived CDR1 and CDR2 are SGDLS and YYNGEE. The length of the CDR3 is 13 residues. The CDR3 spells CASSVVLADTQYF. DNA of the CDR3: TGTGCCAGCAGCGTAGTGCTAGCAGATACGCAGTATTTT.

The chain links TRBV12-3 or TRBV12-4 to TRBJ1-2; no reliable D call. This CDR3 comprises 12 residues. Deletions cut 1 base from V and 8 bases from J, with 8 bases between. As DNA, the CDR3 is TGTGCCAGCAGTTTAGTTCACTCAGGCTACACCTTC. Its translation: CASSLVHSGYTF.

This clone has just a few counts. The CDR3 DNA sequence: TGTGCCAGCAGGTACACGGCGCAGGGTGAAAAACTGTTTTTT. Its translation is CASRYTAQGEKLFF. The rearrangement links TRBV2 to TRBJ1-4; the D gene is possibly TRBD1 (5 bases). Germline V CDR1 and CDR2: SNHLY, FYNNEI. Trimming stripped 6 bases from V and 7 bases from J, with 15 bases between. This CDR3 contains 14 residues.

The CDR3 DNA reads TGTGCCACCAGTGATAGACAGGGGGATGGCTACACCTTC. Translated: CATSDRQGDGYTF. The chain employs TRBV24-1 and TRBJ1-2, with 9 bases that match TRBD1. From germline, CDR1 is KGHDR and CDR2 SFDVKD. The CDR3 loop spans 13 amino acids. Trimming at V came to 3 bases and at J to 6 bases, leaving 1 base not matched to a gene.

Comment on this clone: Germline is not matched at one junction end, which may reflect a read error. The sample holds other DNA sequences that translate to the same CDR3. The chain couples TRBV7-2 to TRBJ2-7, with D uncertain. The CDR3 loop spans 13 amino acids. CDR1 and CDR2 from the germline V gene are SGHTA and FQGNSA. The CDR3 loop reads CASSPSPSYEQYF. In nucleotides, the CDR3 is TGTGCCAGCAGCCCCTCCCCCTCCTACGAGCAATACTTC.

The chain is built from TRBV28 and TRBJ2-1; tentative D call: TRBD2 (5 bases). The CDR3 loop spans 11 amino acids. Germline V gene data show CDR1 as MDHEN and CDR2 as SYDVKM. V was shortened by 3 bases and J by 14 bases, with 11 bases between the two germline ends. This chain's CDR3 is CASSFSSPKFF. CDR3 DNA sequence: TGTGCCAGCAGTTTTTCTAGCCCAAAGTTCTTC.

The chain uses TRBV9 and TRBJ2-7, with 7 bases lining up with TRBD1. The CDR3 covers 13 residues. Per the germline V gene, CDR1 is SGDLS and CDR2 is YYNGEE. With 3 bases clipped from V and 7 bases from J, the junction kept 7 bases outside the gene matches. The CDR3 spells CASSGSGTEEQYF. In nucleotides, the CDR3 is TGTGCCAGCAGCGGATCCGGGACAGAGGAGCAGTACTTC.

V and J are TRBV2 and TRBJ2-3, with TRBD2 identical over 10 bases. With 9 bases clipped from V and 5 bases from J, the junction kept 5 bases outside the gene matches. The germline V gene encodes CDR1 SNHLY and CDR2 FYNNEI. This CDR3 is built from 13 residues. For the CDR3, the DNA is TGTGCCAGGCAGCGGGGGGGGTTAGATACGCAGTATTTT. Translation gives CARQRGGLDTQYF.

The rearrangement links TRBV7-9 to TRBJ1-3, with D hard to call. V was pared by 10 bases and J by 2 bases, with 12 bases between. Germline V gene data show CDR1 as SEHNR and CDR2 as FQNEAQ (reference sequence). This CDR3 contains 13 residues. This chain's CDR3 is CATLRGTGNTIYF. The CDR3 DNA is TGTGCCACCCTCCGGGGAACTGGAAACACCATATATTTT. Drawing the rest from reference TRBV7-9 and TRBJ1-3, the complete variable domain is DTGVSQNPRHKITKRGQNVTFRCDPISEHNRLYWYRQTLGQGPEFLTYFQNEAQLEKSRLLSDRFSAERPKGSFSTLEIQRTEQGDSAMYLCATLRGTGNTIYFGEGSWLTVV.

The chain is built from TRBV3-1 (or the pseudogene TRBV3-2) and TRBJ1-4; possible D gene TRBD1, 5 bases. V lost 5 bases to trimming and J lost 7 bases, with 11 bases between them. Germline V gene data show CDR1 as LGHDT and CDR2 as YNNKEL (reference sequence). The length of the CDR3 is 13 residues. CDR3 sequence (DNA): TGTGCCAGCAGCGGTAAGGGGCTTGAAAAACTGTTTTTT. This encodes CASSGKGLEKLFF.

The chain recombines TRBV11-3 with TRBJ1-1; D is perhaps TRBD1 (6 bases). The germline CDR1 and CDR2 sequences are SGHNT and YENEEA. This CDR3 contains 19 residues. V dropped 0 bases and J dropped 2 bases, with 22 bases sitting between them. The CDR3 here is CASSLDQIGSGDINTEAFF. For the CDR3, the DNA is TGTGCCAGCAGCTTAGATCAGATTGGGTCAGGGGATATTAACACTGAAGCTTTCTTT.

The chain joins TRBV7-9 to TRBJ2-3; tentative D call: TRBD2 (5 bases). Germline-derived CDR1 and CDR2 are SEHNR and FQNEAQ (reference sequence). The CDR3 extends over 14 amino acids. V lost 3 bases and J 3 bases, leaving 10 bases between the germline ends. CDR3 amino acids: CASSLAGGTDTQYF. CDR3 DNA: TGTGCCAGCAGCTTGGCGGGCGGGACAGATACGCAGTATTTT.

The chain joins TRBV7-2 to TRBJ2-1; D call uncertain. V lost 8 bases to trimming and J lost 0 bases, with 5 bases between them. The CDR3 totals 12 residues. CDR1 and CDR2 from the germline V gene are SGHTA and FQGNSA. The CDR3 sequence: CASSYSYNEQFF. Written as DNA, the CDR3 is TGTGCCAGCTCGTACTCCTACAATGAGCAGTTCTTC.

J is TRBJ2-7 and V is TRBV5-1; weak D call: TRBD1 (6 bases). Germline V lookup: CDR1 SGHRS, CDR2 YFSETQ. Trimming left V 2 bases short and J 3 bases short, with 15 bases between. CDR3 size: 15 residues. DNA for the CDR3: TGCGCCAGCAGCTTAACAGGGAATGAGCTCTACGAGCAGTACTTC. This translates into CASSLTGNELYEQYF.

This chain uses TRBV6-5 with TRBJ1-1; D is ambiguous. CDR1 is MNHEY, CDR2 SVGAGI, per germline. The V end lost 9 bases, the J end lost 5 bases, and 22 bases lay between the germline ends. The CDR3 has 15 residues. CDR3 bases: TGTGCCAGTTCTGATCGGGGTTTATGGAGGACTGAAGCTTTCTTT. Translating it yields CASSDRGLWRTEAFF.

CDR3 loop: CASSFGTGGWDTQYF. The CDR3 DNA reads as TGTGCCAGCAGCTTCGGGACAGGGGGCTGGGATACGCAGTATTTT. V usage is TRBV11-3 and J usage is TRBJ2-3; 12 bases are shared with TRBD1. The germline V gene encodes CDR1 SGHNT and CDR2 YENEEA. This CDR3 is built from 15 residues. The V segment lost 3 bases and the J segment 6 bases; nucleotides outside the gene matches: 4. The whole variable domain, remainder taken from reference TRBV11-3 and TRBJ2-3, is EAGVVQSPRYKIIEKKQPVAFWCNPISGHNTLYWYLQNLGQGPELLIRYENEEAVDDSQLPKDRFSAERLKGVDSTLKIQPAELGDSAVYLCASSFGTGGWDTQYFGPGTRLTVL.

The chain carries TRBV19 and TRBJ2-3; D is possibly TRBD1 (6 bases). CDR1 is LNHDA, CDR2 SQIVND, per germline (reference sequence). Trimming took off 3 bases at V and 1 base at J, with 11 bases between the two ends. The CDR3 totals 15 residues. The DNA of the CDR3 is TGTGCCAGTAGTATGTGGGGGCCCGGCACAGATACGCAGTATTTT. As protein: CASSMWGPGTDTQYF.

The chain employs TRBV15 and TRBJ2-3; 12 positions match TRBD2. The CDR3 has 17 amino acids. Losses at the gene ends were 2 bases for V and 2 bases for J; bases not matched to a gene: 5. Germline values: CDR1 LNHNV, CDR2 YYDKDF (reference sequence). The CDR3 DNA reads TGTGCCACCAGCAGACCGGCTAGCGGGAGGGCCACAGATACGCAGTATTTT. Translation gives CATSRPASGRATDTQYF.